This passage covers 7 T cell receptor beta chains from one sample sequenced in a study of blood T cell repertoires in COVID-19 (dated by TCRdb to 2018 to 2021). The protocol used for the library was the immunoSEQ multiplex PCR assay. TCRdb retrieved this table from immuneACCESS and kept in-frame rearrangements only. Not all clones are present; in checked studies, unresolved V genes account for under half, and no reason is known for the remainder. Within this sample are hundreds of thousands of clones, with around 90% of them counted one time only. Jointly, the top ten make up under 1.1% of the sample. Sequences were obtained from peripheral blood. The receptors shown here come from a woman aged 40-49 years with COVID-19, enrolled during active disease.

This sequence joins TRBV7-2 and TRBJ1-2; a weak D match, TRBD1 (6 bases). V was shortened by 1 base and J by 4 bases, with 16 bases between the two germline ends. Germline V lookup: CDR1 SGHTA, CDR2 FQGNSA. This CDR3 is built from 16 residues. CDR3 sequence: CASSLVSTGVTYGYTF. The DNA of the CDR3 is TGTGCCAGCAGCTTAGTATCGACAGGCGTGACCTATGGCTACACCTTC.

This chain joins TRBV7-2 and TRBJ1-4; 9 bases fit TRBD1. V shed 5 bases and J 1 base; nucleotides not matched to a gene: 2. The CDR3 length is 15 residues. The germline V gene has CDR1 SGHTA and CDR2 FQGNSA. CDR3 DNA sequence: TGTGCCAGCAGCCCGGGACAGGGAACTAATGAAAAACTGTTTTTT. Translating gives CASSPGQGTNEKLFF. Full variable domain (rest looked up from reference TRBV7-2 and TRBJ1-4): GAGVSQSPSNKVTEKGKDVELRCDPISGHTALYWYRQSLGQGLEFLIYFQGNSAPDKSGLPSDRFSAERTGGSVSTLTIQRTQQEDSAVYLCASSPGQGTNEKLFFGSGTQLSVL.

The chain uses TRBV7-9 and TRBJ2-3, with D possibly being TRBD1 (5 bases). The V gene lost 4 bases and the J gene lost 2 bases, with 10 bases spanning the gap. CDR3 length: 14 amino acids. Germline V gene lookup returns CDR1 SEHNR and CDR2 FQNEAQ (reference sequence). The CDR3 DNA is TGTGCCAGCAGCTCCCGACAGTACACAGATACGCAGTATTTT. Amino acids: CASSSRQYTDTQYF.

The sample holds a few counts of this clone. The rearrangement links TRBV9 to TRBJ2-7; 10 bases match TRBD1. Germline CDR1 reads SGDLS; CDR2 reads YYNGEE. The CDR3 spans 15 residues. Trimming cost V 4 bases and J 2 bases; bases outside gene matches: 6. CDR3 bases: TGTGCCAGCAGCAACGGACAGGGGGTAACCTACGAGCAGTACTTC. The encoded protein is CASSNGQGVTYEQYF.

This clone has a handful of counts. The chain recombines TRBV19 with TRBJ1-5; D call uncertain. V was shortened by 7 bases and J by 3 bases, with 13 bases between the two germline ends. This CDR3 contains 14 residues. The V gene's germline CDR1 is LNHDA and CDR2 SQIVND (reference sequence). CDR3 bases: TGTGCCAGTAATTGGGCAGGAAACAATCAGCCCCAGCATTTT. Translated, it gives CASNWAGNNQPQHF.

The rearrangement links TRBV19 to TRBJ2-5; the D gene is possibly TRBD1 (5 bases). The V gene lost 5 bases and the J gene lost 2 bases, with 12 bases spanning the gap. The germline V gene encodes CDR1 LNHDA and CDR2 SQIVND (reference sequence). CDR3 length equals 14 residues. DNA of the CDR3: TGTGCCAGTAGTTCCACAGGCAGACAAGAGACCCAGTACTTC. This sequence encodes CASSSTGRQETQYF. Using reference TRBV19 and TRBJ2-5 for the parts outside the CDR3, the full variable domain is DGGITQSPKYLFRKEGQNVTLSCEQNLNHDAMYWYRQDPGQGLRLIYYSQIVNDFQKGDIAEGYSVSREKKESFPLTVTSAQKNPTAFYLCASSSTGRQETQYFGPGTRLLVL.

The CDR3 protein is CASSVTSGLTDTQYF. CDR3 nucleotides: TGTGCCAGCAGCGTTACTAGCGGACTCACAGATACGCAGTATTTT. The V and J genes are TRBV9 and TRBJ2-3, with TRBD2 matching over 8 bases. Germline CDR1 is SGDLS and CDR2 is YYNGEE. The V gene end was trimmed by 2 bases and the J gene end by 2 bases; junction bases not matched to a gene: 4. The length of the CDR3 is 15 residues. Combining the CDR3 with reference TRBV9 and TRBJ2-3 gives the whole variable domain DSGVTQTPKHLITATGQRVTLRCSPRSGDLSVYWYQQSLDQGLQFLIQYYNGEERAKGNILERFSAQQFPDLHSELNLSSLELGDSALYFCASSVTSGLTDTQYFGPGTRLTVL.